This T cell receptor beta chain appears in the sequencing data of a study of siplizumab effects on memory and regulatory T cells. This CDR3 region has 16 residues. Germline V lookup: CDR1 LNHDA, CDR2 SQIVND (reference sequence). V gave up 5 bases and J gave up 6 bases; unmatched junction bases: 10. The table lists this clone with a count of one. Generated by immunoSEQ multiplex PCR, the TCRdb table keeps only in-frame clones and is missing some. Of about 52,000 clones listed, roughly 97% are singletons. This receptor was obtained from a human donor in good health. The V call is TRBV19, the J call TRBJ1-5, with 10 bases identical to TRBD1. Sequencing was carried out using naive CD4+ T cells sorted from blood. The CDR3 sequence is CASSLRQGAIIQPQHF. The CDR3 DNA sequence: TGTGCCAGTAGTCTCCGACAGGGGGCAATAATTCAGCCCCAGCATTTT.